The table lists the clone carrying this T cell receptor (beta chain) with many counts. These data are taken from a study of T cells in Graves' hyperthyroidism and ophthalmopathy. The CDR3 totals 14 residues. V gave up 0 bases and J gave up 1 base, with 6 bases separating them. From germline, CDR1 is LNHNV and CDR2 YYDKDF (reference sequence). TCR beta CDR3 regions were amplified from RNA. Carried out on the TCR CDR3, a first-round RT-PCR used the HTBI primer set. TCRdb called the multiplex PCR reads again in MiXCR, with one record for every CDR3 protein. The sample carries 350,000 or so distinct CDR3 sequences, less than 20% recorded once.

The clonotype comes from a woman in her 40s with Graves' ophthalmopathy. The sample consisted of blood. This chain joins TRBV15 and TRBJ1-1, with D hard to call. As DNA, the CDR3 is TGTGCCACCAGCAGAGATCTGGAGAACACTGAAGCTTTCTTT. The encoded protein is CATSRDLENTEAFF.